This TCR beta chain was captured by sequencing in a study of T cells in Graves' hyperthyroidism and ophthalmopathy. The study, taken as a whole, reports: The majority of expanded thyroid clonotypes above 0.001 also appeared in blood.

Ophthalmopathy cases scored 3 or more on the Clinical Activity Score and 4 or more on NOSPECS grade, with duration below 3 months. Out of approximately 10 ml of fresh peripheral blood came the PBMCs. Amplification yielded TCR beta CDR3 regions, with RNA transcripts as the source. An initial round of RT-PCR targeting the TCR CDR3 relied on the HTBI primer set. TCRdb called the multiplex PCR reads again in MiXCR, with one record for every CDR3 protein. The data show about 370,000 distinct CDR3 sequences, about 16% seen once. Trimming at V came to 4 bases and at J to 6 bases, leaving 6 bases not matched to a gene. Germline V gives CDR1 SGHTA, CDR2 FQGNSA. The CDR3 is made up of 14 amino acids. Note on this clonotype: As yet, its antigen is unknown.

This receptor was taken from a woman aged 55-70 years with Graves' ophthalmopathy. The sample consisted of blood. V and J are TRBV7-2 and TRBJ2-5, with 9 bases aligning to TRBD1. As DNA, the CDR3 is TGTGCCAGCAGCTGGGGACAGGGAGCCCAGACCCAGTACTTC. Its translation: CASSWGQGAQTQYF.